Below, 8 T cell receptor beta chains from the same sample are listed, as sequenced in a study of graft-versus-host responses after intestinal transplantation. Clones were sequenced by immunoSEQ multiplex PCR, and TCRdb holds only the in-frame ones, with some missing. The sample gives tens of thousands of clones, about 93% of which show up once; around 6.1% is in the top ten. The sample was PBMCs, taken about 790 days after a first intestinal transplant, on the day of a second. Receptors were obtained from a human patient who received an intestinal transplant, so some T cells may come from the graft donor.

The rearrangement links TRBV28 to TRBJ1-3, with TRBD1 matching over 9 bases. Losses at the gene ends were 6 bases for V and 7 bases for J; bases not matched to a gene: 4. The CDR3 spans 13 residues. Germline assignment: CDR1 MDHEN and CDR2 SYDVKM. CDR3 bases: TGTGCCAGCAGGGGACAGGGAGGGAACACCATATATTTT. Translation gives CASRGQGGNTIYF.

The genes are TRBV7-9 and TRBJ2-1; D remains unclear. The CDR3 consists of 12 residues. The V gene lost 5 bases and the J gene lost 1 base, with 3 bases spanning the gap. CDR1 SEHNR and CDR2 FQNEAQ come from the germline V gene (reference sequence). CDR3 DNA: TGTGCCAGCAGCCTTTCCTACAATGAGCAGTTCTTC. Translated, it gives CASSLSYNEQFF. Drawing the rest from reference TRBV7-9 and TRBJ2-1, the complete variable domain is DTGVSQNPRHKITKRGQNVTFRCDPISEHNRLYWYRQTLGQGPEFLTYFQNEAQLEKSRLLSDRFSAERPKGSFSTLEIQRTEQGDSAMYLCASSLSYNEQFFGPGTRLTVL.

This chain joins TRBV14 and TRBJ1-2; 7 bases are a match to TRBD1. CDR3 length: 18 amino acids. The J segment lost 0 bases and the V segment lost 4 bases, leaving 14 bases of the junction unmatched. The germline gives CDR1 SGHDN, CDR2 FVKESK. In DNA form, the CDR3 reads TGTGCCAGCAGCCTCAAAGCCCATCCAGGGGGGCCTAACTATGGCTACACCTTC. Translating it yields CASSLKAHPGGPNYGYTF.

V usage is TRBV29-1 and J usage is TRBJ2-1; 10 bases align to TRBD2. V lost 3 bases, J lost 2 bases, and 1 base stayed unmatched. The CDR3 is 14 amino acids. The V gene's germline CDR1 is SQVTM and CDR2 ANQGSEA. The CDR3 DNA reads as TGCAGCGTTGAGGGGACTAGCGCCTACAATGAGCAGTTCTTC. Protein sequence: CSVEGTSAYNEQFF.

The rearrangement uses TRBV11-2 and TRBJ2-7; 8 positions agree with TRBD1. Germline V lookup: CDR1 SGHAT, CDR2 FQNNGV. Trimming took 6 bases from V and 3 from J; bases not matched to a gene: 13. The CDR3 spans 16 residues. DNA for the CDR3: TGTGCCAGCAGACCGGTCGCCGGGACAGGAAACTACGAGCAGTACTTC. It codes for CASRPVAGTGNYEQYF.

The CDR3 region has the DNA TGCGCCAGCAGTGATGGTTGGGGAGAAAACTACAATGAGCAGTTCTTC. This translates into CASSDGWGENYNEQFF. V usage is TRBV10-1 and J usage is TRBJ2-1; TRBD2 is a possible D gene (5 bases). The V end lost 3 bases, the J end lost 3 bases, and 15 bases lay between the germline ends. The CDR3 totals 16 residues. The germline V gene encodes CDR1 WNHNN and CDR2 SYGVQD (reference sequence).

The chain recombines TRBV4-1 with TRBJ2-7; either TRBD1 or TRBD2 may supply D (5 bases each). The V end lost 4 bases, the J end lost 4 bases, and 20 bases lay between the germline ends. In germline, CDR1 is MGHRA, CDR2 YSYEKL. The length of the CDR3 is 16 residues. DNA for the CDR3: TGCGCCAGCAGCCTGGCCCCGGAGGCAGGGAAATACGAGCAGTACTTC. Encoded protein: CASSLAPEAGKYEQYF.

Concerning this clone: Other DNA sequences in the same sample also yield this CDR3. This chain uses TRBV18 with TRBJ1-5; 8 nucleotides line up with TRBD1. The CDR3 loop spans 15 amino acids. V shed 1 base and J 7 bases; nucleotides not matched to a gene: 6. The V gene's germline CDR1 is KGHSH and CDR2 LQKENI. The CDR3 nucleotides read TGTGCCAGCTCACCACTGGGGACAGGCAGGCAGCCCCAGCATTTT. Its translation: CASSPLGTGRQPQHF.